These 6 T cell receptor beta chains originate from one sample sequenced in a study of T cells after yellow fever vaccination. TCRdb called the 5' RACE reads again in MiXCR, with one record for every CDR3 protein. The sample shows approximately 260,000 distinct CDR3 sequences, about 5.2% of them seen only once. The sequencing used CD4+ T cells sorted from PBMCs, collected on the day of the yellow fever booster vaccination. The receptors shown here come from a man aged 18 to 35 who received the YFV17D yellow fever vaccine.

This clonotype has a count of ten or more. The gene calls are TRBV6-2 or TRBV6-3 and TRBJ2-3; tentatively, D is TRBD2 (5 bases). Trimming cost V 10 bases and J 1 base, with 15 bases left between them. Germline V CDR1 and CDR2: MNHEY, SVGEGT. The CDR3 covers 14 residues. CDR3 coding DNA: TGTGCCACCCGTAGGTGGCGGGGCACAGATACGCAGTATTTT. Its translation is CATRRWRGTDTQYF.

CDR3 in DNA: TGTGCCACCAGCGACGGACCCACCGGGGAGCTGTTTTTT. It specifies CATSDGPTGELFF. The chain joins TRBV24-1 to TRBJ2-2; unclear D gene. The CDR3 consists of 13 residues. V lost 7 bases and J lost 4, with 9 bases in between. In germline, CDR1 is KGHDR, CDR2 SFDVKD.

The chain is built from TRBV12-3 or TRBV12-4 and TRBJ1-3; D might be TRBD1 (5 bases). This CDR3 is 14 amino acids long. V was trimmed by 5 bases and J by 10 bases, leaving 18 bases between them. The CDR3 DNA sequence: TGTGCCAGCAGTCCCGGGACCGGTTTTTTAACCATATATTTT. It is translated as CASSPGTGFLTIYF.

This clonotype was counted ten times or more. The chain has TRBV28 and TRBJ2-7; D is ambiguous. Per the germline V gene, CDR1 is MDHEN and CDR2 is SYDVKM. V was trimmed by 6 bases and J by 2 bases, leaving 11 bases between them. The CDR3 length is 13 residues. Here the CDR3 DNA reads TGTGCCAGCAGCCAAGCGCCCGCCTACGAGCAGTACGTC. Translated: CASSQAPAYEQYV.

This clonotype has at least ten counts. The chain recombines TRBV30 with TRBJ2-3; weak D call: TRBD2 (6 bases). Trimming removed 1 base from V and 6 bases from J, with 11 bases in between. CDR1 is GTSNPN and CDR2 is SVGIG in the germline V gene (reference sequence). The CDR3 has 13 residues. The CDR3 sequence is CAWSAGGRDTQYF. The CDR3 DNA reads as TGTGCCTGGAGTGCCGGGGGTCGGGATACGCAGTATTTT.

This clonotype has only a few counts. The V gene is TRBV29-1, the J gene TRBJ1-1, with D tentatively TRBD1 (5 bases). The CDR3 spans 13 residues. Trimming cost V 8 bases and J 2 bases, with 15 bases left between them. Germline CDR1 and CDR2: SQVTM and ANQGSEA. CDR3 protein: CSPREGPNTEAFF. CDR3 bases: TGCAGCCCTCGGGAGGGACCTAACACTGAAGCTTTCTTT.